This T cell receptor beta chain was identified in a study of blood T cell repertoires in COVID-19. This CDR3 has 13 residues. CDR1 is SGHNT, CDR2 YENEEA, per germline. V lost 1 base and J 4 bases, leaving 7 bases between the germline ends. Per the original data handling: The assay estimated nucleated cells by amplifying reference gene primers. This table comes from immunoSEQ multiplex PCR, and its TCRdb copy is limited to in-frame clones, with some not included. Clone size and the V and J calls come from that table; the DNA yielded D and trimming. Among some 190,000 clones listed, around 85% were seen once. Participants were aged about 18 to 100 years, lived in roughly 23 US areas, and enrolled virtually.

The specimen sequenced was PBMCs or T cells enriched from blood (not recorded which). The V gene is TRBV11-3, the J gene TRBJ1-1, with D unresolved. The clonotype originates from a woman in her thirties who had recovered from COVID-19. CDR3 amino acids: CASSLGPSTEAFF. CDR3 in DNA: TGTGCCAGCAGCTTAGGGCCAAGCACTGAAGCTTTCTTT.